One and the same sample provided the 25 T cell receptor beta chains below, sequenced in a study of shared clonotypes between healthy human individuals. Produced via immunoSEQ multiplex PCR; TCRdb's table is partial and in-frame only. The sample contains about 980,000 clones, approximately 76% of which appear only once. The specimen sequenced was memory CD4+ T cells sorted from blood. Subset of the sample: CD45RA-negative fraction. Receptors were obtained from a man aged 18 to 30 in good health.

This clone appeared once. The chain employs TRBV2 and TRBJ1-4; no firm D call. The CDR3 spans 14 residues. V was cut by 2 bases and J by 5 bases, with 9 bases left in between. CDR1 and CDR2 from the germline V gene are SNHLY and FYNNEI. The CDR3 DNA reads TGTGCCAGCAGTGAACAAGGTCCCAATGAAAAACTGTTTTTT. This codes for CASSEQGPNEKLFF.

The chain uses TRBV12-5 and TRBJ1-4; D unclear. From germline, CDR1 is LGHNT and CDR2 FRNRAP. CDR3 length: 15 amino acids. V was shortened by 5 bases and J by 5 bases, with 15 bases between the two germline ends. In DNA form, the CDR3 reads TGTGCTAGTGGTACTGGAGCGATTGGGAATGAAAAACTGTTTTTT. Protein product: CASGTGAIGNEKLFF.

The rearrangement joins TRBV11-3 to TRBJ2-3; D may be TRBD1 (6 bases). Germline assignment: CDR1 SGHNT and CDR2 YENEEA. Trimming left V 4 bases short and J 4 bases short, with 12 bases between. CDR3 size: 14 residues. The CDR3 DNA reads TGTGCCAGCAGCTCGCAACAGGGAGCAGATACGCAGTATTTT. This encodes CASSSQQGADTQYF.

Regarding this clone: At the DNA level, this CDR3 is encoded by other sequences in the same sample as well. The chain carries TRBV13 and TRBJ2-1; TRBD2 matches at 14 bases. Germline CDR1 PRHDT, CDR2 FYEKMQ (reference sequence). V dropped 3 bases and J dropped 0; count of bases not matched to a gene: 1. This CDR3 region has 17 residues. The CDR3 is CASSFGTSGSSYNEQFF. The CDR3 DNA is TGTGCCAGCAGCTTTGGGACTAGCGGGAGCTCCTACAATGAGCAGTTCTTC. Full variable domain (rest looked up from reference TRBV13 and TRBJ2-1): AAGVIQSPRHLIKEKRETATLKCYPIPRHDTVYWYQQGPGQDPQFLISFYEKMQSDKGSIPDRFSAQQFSDYHSELNMSSLELGDSALYFCASSFGTSGSSYNEQFFGPGTRLTVL.

This clone was counted a few times. The J gene is TRBJ2-3, the V gene TRBV9; D perhaps matches TRBD2 (6 bases). This CDR3 comprises 14 residues. CDR1 and CDR2 (germline): SGDLS, YYNGEE. Trimming removed 0 bases at V and 6 bases at J, with 11 bases between. CDR3 bases: TGTGCCAGCAGCGTAGGGAGGGGAAGGGATACGCAGTATTTT. Its translation is CASSVGRGRDTQYF. Full variable domain (outside the CDR3, taken from reference TRBV9 and TRBJ2-3): DSGVTQTPKHLITATGQRVTLRCSPRSGDLSVYWYQQSLDQGLQFLIQYYNGEERAKGNILERFSAQQFPDLHSELNLSSLELGDSALYFCASSVGRGRDTQYFGPGTRLTVL.

This clone was seen a few times. V usage is TRBV5-4 and J usage is TRBJ2-1; D may be TRBD1 or TRBD2 (6 bases each). CDR1 is SGHNT and CDR2 is YYREEE in the germline V gene (reference sequence). This CDR3 contains 15 residues. Deletions cut 5 bases from V and 6 bases from J, with 18 bases between. The CDR3: CASSRGGTPTNEQFF. DNA for the CDR3: TGTGCCAGCAGTCGAGGCGGGACACCTACCAATGAGCAGTTCTTC.

The chain has TRBV6-5 and TRBJ2-1, with 9 bases fitting TRBD2. The V gene's germline CDR1 is MNHEY and CDR2 SVGAGI. This CDR3 contains 14 residues. V was clipped by 8 bases and J by 7 bases; unmatched bases: 9. In DNA, the CDR3 is TGTGCCAGCGTGGGGCGGGAGGGAAGTAATGAGCAGTTCTTC. Its translation: CASVGREGSNEQFF.

The rearrangement uses TRBV7-9 and TRBJ2-1; TRBD2 matches at 9 bases. With V trimmed by 5 bases and J by 2 bases, 7 bases remained unmatched. The CDR3 consists of 16 residues. Germline V gene sequence: CDR1 SEHNR, CDR2 FQNEAQ (reference sequence). The DNA of the CDR3 is TGTGCCAGCAGCCAGTCAGCGGGAGGAACCTACAATGAGCAGTTCTTC. It encodes CASSQSAGGTYNEQFF.

The gene calls are TRBV11-2 and TRBJ2-7; D is perhaps TRBD1 (6 bases). Trimming stripped 5 bases from V and 0 bases from J, with 11 bases between. Germline CDR1 is SGHAT and CDR2 is FQNNGV. This CDR3 comprises 14 residues. CDR3 nucleotides: TGTGCCAGCAGCCGGGACATAAACTCCTACGAGCAGTACTTC. Its protein product is CASSRDINSYEQYF.

This clone was detected a few times. The gene calls are TRBV7-9 and TRBJ1-1; D remains ambiguous. The CDR3 is 16 residues long. The germline gives CDR1 SEHNR, CDR2 FQNEAQ (reference sequence). V was pared by 5 bases and J by 1 base, with 17 bases between. As DNA, the CDR3 is TGTGCCAGCAGCCTTGGAATTCCAGGAACGAACACTGAAGCTTTCTTT. Its protein product is CASSLGIPGTNTEAFF.

V gene TRBV30 combines with J gene TRBJ1-2; 8 nucleotides align to TRBD1. CDR1 GTSNPN and CDR2 SVGIG come from the germline V gene (reference sequence). Unmatched junction bases numbered 4, after V lost 3 bases and J lost 4 bases. The CDR3 totals 13 residues. CDR3 residues: CAWSAGQVYGYTF. CDR3 in DNA: TGTGCCTGGAGCGCGGGACAGGTCTATGGCTACACCTTC.

The V gene is TRBV29-1, the J gene TRBJ1-1; 9 bases align to TRBD1. Germline V gene sequence: CDR1 SQVTM, CDR2 ANQGSEA. After removal of 3 bases from V and 0 bases from J, the junction contained 14 bases not matched to a gene. This CDR3 has 18 amino acids. The DNA for the CDR3 is TGCAGCGTTGACCTTAACAGGGGGCGGGTTTGGGTGAACACTGAAGCTTTCTTT. It translates to CSVDLNRGRVWVNTEAFF.

This chain connects TRBV18 to TRBJ2-7, with TRBD1 matching over 7 bases. V dropped 3 bases and J dropped 3; count of bases not matched to a gene: 2. The CDR3 contains 13 residues. The germline gives CDR1 KGHSH, CDR2 LQKENI. The CDR3 spells CASSPHRGYEQYF. In nucleotides, the CDR3 is TGTGCCAGCTCACCCCACAGGGGCTACGAGCAGTACTTC.

The J gene is TRBJ2-6, the V gene TRBV6-5; D unclear. V lost 6 bases and J lost 0, with 6 bases in between. The CDR3 totals 14 residues. From germline, CDR1 is MNHEY and CDR2 SVGAGI. The DNA for the CDR3 is TGTGCCAGCAGATACATCTCTGGGGCCAACGTCCTGACTTTC. It translates to CASRYISGANVLTF.

This clone was recorded a few times. This chain links TRBV5-8 with TRBJ1-1, with 9 bases aligning to TRBD1. CDR1 is SGHTS, CDR2 YDEGEE, per germline. CDR3 size: 16 residues. The J segment lost 7 bases and the V segment lost 0 bases, leaving 10 bases of the junction unmatched. This CDR3 reads CASSLEGRDREGEAFF. The CDR3 region has the DNA TGTGCCAGCAGCTTGGAGGGTCGGGACAGGGAGGGTGAAGCTTTCTTT.

This chain uses TRBV7-6 with TRBJ2-5; 7 positions match TRBD1. The germline V gene encodes CDR1 SGHVS and CDR2 FNYEAQ. CDR3 size: 16 residues. After removal of 5 bases from V and 2 bases from J, the junction contained 11 bases not matched to a gene. CDR3 DNA: TGTGCCAGCAGCCTGACAGGGACAGCCGCACAAGAGACCCAGTACTTC. It translates to CASSLTGTAAQETQYF.

The chain recombines TRBV27 with TRBJ2-2; D is possibly TRBD1 or TRBD2 (5 bases each). With 6 bases removed from V and 4 bases from J, the gap between germline ends came to 12 bases. Germline-derived CDR1 and CDR2 are MNHEY and SMNVEV (reference sequence). The CDR3 covers 14 residues. The CDR3 spells CASRADKITGELFF. The CDR3 nucleotides are TGTGCCAGCAGAGCGGACAAGATCACCGGGGAGCTGTTTTTT.

V usage is TRBV10-3 and J usage is TRBJ1-6; D uncertain. Germline V CDR1 and CDR2: ENHRY, SYGVKD. Trimming took off 3 bases at V and 2 bases at J, with 8 bases between the two ends. This CDR3 has 15 amino acids. The CDR3 DNA reads as TGTGCCATCAGTGACCGGGCACCCTATAATTCACCCCTCCACTTT. Protein sequence: CAISDRAPYNSPLHF.

The chain joins TRBV10-3 to TRBJ2-3; the D gene could be TRBD1 or TRBD2 (6 bases each). The CDR3 is 14 residues long. The V gene's germline CDR1 is ENHRY and CDR2 SYGVKD. V lost 0 bases, J lost 8 bases, and 12 bases lay in between. CDR3 amino acids: CAISESGGLVTQYF. The CDR3 nucleotides are TGTGCCATCAGTGAGTCGGGGGGCCTCGTTACGCAGTATTTT.

The rearrangement joins TRBV2 to TRBJ2-7; D is perhaps TRBD2 (6 bases). Germline V gene data show CDR1 as SNHLY and CDR2 as FYNNEI. The CDR3 is made up of 14 amino acids. Trimming pared 6 bases from V and 6 bases from J, leaving 18 bases between. The CDR3 loop reads CASSPQPGVSEQYF. Written as DNA, the CDR3 is TGTGCCAGCAGCCCTCAGCCGGGGGTAAGCGAGCAGTACTTC.

The V gene is TRBV29-1, the J gene TRBJ2-2; 8 bases are a match to TRBD1. V lost 4 bases and J lost 3; bases outside the gene matches: 4. CDR3 length: 14 residues. The germline gives CDR1 SQVTM, CDR2 ANQGSEA. This CDR3 reads CSVVAQGDTGELFF. The CDR3 nucleotides are TGCAGCGTTGTCGCACAGGGGGACACCGGGGAGCTGTTTTTT.

The gene calls are TRBV2 and TRBJ2-5, with a tentative D call TRBD2 (6 bases). The germline V and J ends were trimmed by 6 bases and 1 base, with 12 bases remaining between them. Germline V CDR1 and CDR2: SNHLY, FYNNEI. The CDR3 is 14 amino acids. The CDR3 nucleotides are TGTGCCAGCAGGGCCTCTAGCGTCCAAGAGACCCAGTACTTC. It codes for CASRASSVQETQYF. The full variable domain, its missing parts supplied by reference TRBV2 and TRBJ2-5, is EPEVTQTPSHQVTQMGQEVILRCVPISNHLYFYWYRQILGQKVEFLVSFYNNEISEKSEIFDDQFSVERPDGSNFTLKIRSTKLEDSAMYFCASRASSVQETQYFGPGTRLLVL.

J is TRBJ2-1 and V is TRBV4-3, with D perhaps matching TRBD1 or TRBD2 (5 bases each). The CDR3 has 13 amino acids. V lost 4 bases, J lost 8 bases, and 12 bases lay in between. The germline gives CDR1 LGHNA, CDR2 YSLEER. The CDR3 DNA follows: TGCGCCAGCAGCCGCGCTCGGGGCGATGAGCAGTTCTTC. Translated, it gives CASSRARGDEQFF.

The chain joins TRBV18 to TRBJ2-3; TRBD2 is a possible D gene (7 bases). Between the trimmed V and J ends, which lost 3 bases and 3 bases, there was a span of 13 bases. CDR1 and CDR2 from the germline V gene are KGHSH and LQKENI. The CDR3 sequence is 15 residues long. CDR3 DNA: TGTGCCAGCTCACCCCAACAGGGAGGGACAGATACGCAGTATTTT. This gives the protein CASSPQQGGTDTQYF.

This chain connects TRBV27 to TRBJ2-1, with D perhaps assigned TRBD1 or TRBD2 (7 bases each). The CDR3 loop spans 16 amino acids. Germline V gene data show CDR1 as MNHEY and CDR2 as SMNVEV (reference sequence). The germline V and J ends were trimmed by 7 bases and 9 bases, with 25 bases remaining between them. CDR3 DNA sequence: TGTGCCAGCATCCAATTCCAGGGACCCAGGGGGGGTGAGCAGTTCTTC. Amino acid sequence: CASIQFQGPRGGEQFF.